Reported below is one T cell receptor (beta chain). Its antigen remains unidentified. Caucasian adults living in Nashville, Tennessee, provided all samples. In replicate PCRs of sorted subsets, around 200 ng DNA, approximately 30,000 T cell genomes, was used. Here immunoSEQ multiplex PCR was the method, and the copy in TCRdb shows in-frame clones only, minus some. The sample contains around 2.5 million clones, more than 85% of which appear only once. The data originate from a study of shared clonotypes between healthy human individuals. Turning to the study itself: Three CD4 naive, three CD4 memory, two CD8 naive and one CD8 memory plate were used per donor. General observations from the study: Expectations were that clonotype sharing among donors would be affected by sequencing depth.

Germline V CDR1 and CDR2: MDHEN, SYDVKM. The CDR3 has 14 residues. The V and J ends lost 3 bases and 2 bases respectively, with 8 bases between them. V gene TRBV28 combines with J gene TRBJ2-1; D call uncertain. The sample consisted of naive CD4+ T cells from PBMCs. Subset defined: CD45RA+ positively selected. The receptor's source is a man younger than 35 in good health. Some clones in this sample may be carry-over from other donors' samples. The CDR3 nucleotides are TGTGCCAGCAGTTTGAAGGGAACCTACAATGAGCAGTTCTTC. As protein: CASSLKGTYNEQFF.